Shown below are 30 T cell receptor beta chains from a single sample sequenced in a study of T-cell memory formation after mild COVID-19. TCRdb processed the 5' RACE reads anew with MiXCR; each CDR3 protein has one entry. Of hundreds of thousands of distinct CDR3 sequences in the sample, roughly 18% were seen once. The sequencing sample was made of PBMCs or a T cell subset sorted from them (not recorded which). These receptors came from an adult woman who had mild COVID-19 (a few samples of this study predate the infection). Cell type and time point are not known.

The V and J genes are TRBV9 and TRBJ2-3; D is perhaps TRBD1 (6 bases). The CDR3 totals 17 residues. Germline values: CDR1 SGDLS, CDR2 YYNGEE. Trimming removed 1 base at V and 5 bases at J, with 20 bases between. This CDR3 reads CASSVRPVGQGQDTQYF. DNA for the CDR3: TGTGCCAGCAGCGTACGTCCCGTTGGGCAGGGACAAGATACGCAGTATTTT.

The CDR3 DNA reads TGTGCCAGCAGCTCACAGGGGGGATCCAACTATGGCTACACCTTC. Protein product: CASSSQGGSNYGYTF. This sequence joins TRBV7-6 and TRBJ1-2; TRBD1 aligns across 8 bases. V gave up 4 bases and J gave up 2 bases; unmatched junction bases: 6. Germline assignment: CDR1 SGHVS and CDR2 FNYEAQ. The CDR3 consists of 15 residues.

The chain employs TRBV4-3 and TRBJ1-2; D is perhaps TRBD1 (6 bases). The CDR3 totals 17 residues. V lost 0 bases, J lost 2 bases, and 16 bases lay in between. Germline V CDR1 and CDR2: LGHNA, YSLEER. CDR3 sequence: CASSQEGTPALNYGYTF. CDR3 in DNA: TGCGCCAGCAGCCAAGAAGGGACACCAGCATTAAACTATGGCTACACCTTC.

This clonotype was counted ten times or more. The chain uses TRBV25-1 and TRBJ2-7, with D unresolved. Trimming took off 6 bases at V and 2 bases at J, with 14 bases between the two ends. CDR3 size: 14 residues. Germline assignment: CDR1 MGHDK and CDR2 SYGVNS. The CDR3 spells CASSKGVGAYEQYF. CDR3 in DNA: TGTGCCAGCAGCAAAGGTGTAGGCGCCTACGAGCAGTACTTC.

The gene calls are TRBV7-9 and TRBJ2-4, with D hard to call. The length of the CDR3 is 14 residues. Looked up from germline, CDR1 is SEHNR and CDR2 is FQNEAQ (reference sequence). V shed 5 bases and J shed 8 bases, with 16 bases lying between them. CDR3 amino acids: CASSLDTTRDIQYF. CDR3 bases: TGTGCCAGCAGCCTAGACACAACGAGAGACATTCAGTACTTC.

V is TRBV18 and J is TRBJ2-7; D ambiguous. Trimming removed 4 bases at V and 4 bases at J, with 5 bases between. There are 11 residues in the CDR3. Per germline, CDR1 KGHSH and CDR2 LQKENI. The CDR3 loop reads CASSQWYEQYF. DNA for the CDR3: TGTGCCAGCTCACAGTGGTACGAGCAGTACTTC.

The chain is built from TRBV12-3 or TRBV12-4 and TRBJ2-2, with 9 bases that match TRBD1. The CDR3 is 14 residues long. The V segment lost 5 bases and the J segment 5 bases; nucleotides outside the gene matches: 3. CDR3 residues: CASSRTGETGELFF. The CDR3 bases are TGTGCCAGCAGTCGGACAGGGGAAACCGGGGAGCTGTTTTTT.

V and J are TRBV18 and TRBJ2-5; 9 positions match TRBD2. From germline, CDR1 is KGHSH and CDR2 LQKENI. The CDR3 length is 17 residues. Unmatched junction bases numbered 9, after V lost 1 base and J lost 3 bases. CDR3 amino acids: CASSPLAGDRPEETQYF. CDR3 coding DNA: TGTGCCAGCTCACCACTAGCGGGGGACCGTCCTGAAGAGACCCAGTACTTC.

About this clonotype itself: The CDR3 does not close with the conserved phenylalanine or tryptophan, likely indicating a read error. The chain employs TRBV18 and TRBJ2-7; 7 nucleotides match TRBD1. Looked up from germline, CDR1 is KGHSH and CDR2 is LQKENI. Trimming at V came to 3 bases and at J to 1 base, leaving 0 bases not matched to a gene. This CDR3 has 13 amino acids. DNA of the CDR3: TGTGCCAGCTCACCGGGACAGTCCTACGAGCAGTACTTA. Amino acid sequence: CASSPGQSYEQYL.

V gene TRBV12-3 or TRBV12-4 combines with J gene TRBJ1-5, with 7 bases fitting TRBD1. J lost 0 bases, V lost 8 bases, and 10 bases had no gene match. The CDR3 is made up of 16 amino acids. The CDR3 nucleotides are TGTGCCAGCCGCTCCGGGCAGGGGGGTAGCAATCAGCCCCAGCATTTT. This translates into CASRSGQGGSNQPQHF.

The chain has TRBV2 and TRBJ2-1; TRBD2 matches 14 bases. Germline V gene data show CDR1 as SNHLY and CDR2 as FYNNEI. The junction had 5 bases not matched to a gene; V was cut back by 3 bases and J by 4 bases. The CDR3 has 17 residues. DNA for the CDR3: TGTGCCAGCAGTGACGGACTAGCGGGGGGCAAATACAATGAGCAGTTCTTC. As protein: CASSDGLAGGKYNEQFF. Full variable domain (remainder filled in from reference TRBV2 and TRBJ2-1): EPEVTQTPSHQVTQMGQEVILRCVPISNHLYFYWYRQILGQKVEFLVSFYNNEISEKSEIFDDQFSVERPDGSNFTLKIRSTKLEDSAMYFCASSDGLAGGKYNEQFFGPGTRLTVL.

The rearrangement links TRBV4-3 to TRBJ2-7, with D hard to call. Trimming pared 0 bases from V and 5 bases from J, leaving 11 bases between. This CDR3 has 14 residues. The germline V gene has CDR1 LGHNA and CDR2 YSLEER. CDR3 in DNA: TGCGCCAGCAGCCAAGATACCGGTTCCAACGAGCAGTACTTC. It translates to CASSQDTGSNEQYF.

There are a few counts of this clonotype. The V gene is TRBV20-1, the J gene TRBJ1-2; D is ambiguous. This CDR3 spans 13 amino acids. V was shortened by 6 bases and J by 0 bases, with 11 bases between the two germline ends. CDR1 and CDR2 from the germline V gene are DFQATT and SNEGSKA (reference sequence). In DNA form, the CDR3 reads TGCAGTGCCCTGCTCGGGACTAACTATGGCTACACCTTC. Its protein product is CSALLGTNYGYTF.

This clonotype occurred a few times. CDR3 bases: TGTGCCAGTAGTCCCTGGGGCCAAGGTTCACCCCTCCACTTT. This codes for CASSPWGQGSPLHF. The chain combines TRBV19 with TRBJ1-6, with a possible D match to TRBD1 (5 bases). The V gene's germline CDR1 is LNHDA and CDR2 SQIVND (reference sequence). The CDR3 is 14 residues long. The ends were cut back, 5 bases at V and 9 bases at J, with 14 bases in the middle.

The chain couples TRBV7-2 to TRBJ2-2; D possibly corresponds to TRBD1 (6 bases). V was cut by 5 bases and J by 3 bases, with 22 bases left in between. Per the germline V gene, CDR1 is SGHTA and CDR2 is FQGNSA. The CDR3 has 18 amino acids. The CDR3 loop is CASSPPRGGRGYTGELFF. As DNA, the CDR3 is TGTGCCAGCAGCCCCCCGCGAGGTGGCAGGGGATACACCGGGGAGCTGTTTTTT. The full variable domain, with the rest looked up from reference TRBV7-2 and TRBJ2-2, is GAGVSQSPSNKVTEKGKDVELRCDPISGHTALYWYRQSLGQGLEFLIYFQGNSAPDKSGLPSDRFSAERTGGSVSTLTIQRTQQEDSAVYLCASSPPRGGRGYTGELFFGEGSRLTVL.

This clonotype was seen many times. The chain recombines TRBV24-1 with TRBJ2-1; TRBD2 matches 10 bases. Per germline, CDR1 KGHDR and CDR2 SFDVKD. V gave up 7 bases and J gave up 6 bases; unmatched junction bases: 8. CDR3 length: 15 amino acids. The CDR3 bases are TGTGCCACCAGCCCCTCAGGGACTAGCGTCAATGAGCAGTTCTTC. It translates to CATSPSGTSVNEQFF.

This clonotype was detected ten times or more. The genes are TRBV9 and TRBJ2-1; D may match TRBD1 or TRBD2 (5 bases each). This CDR3 region has 15 residues. V was pared by 2 bases and J by 7 bases, with 16 bases between. The germline gives CDR1 SGDLS, CDR2 YYNGEE. CDR3 amino acids: CASSVGTLRPNEQFF. The CDR3 coding sequence is TGTGCCAGCAGCGTGGGGACCCTCAGACCTAATGAGCAGTTCTTC.

This clonotype was observed a few times. This chain links TRBV3-1 with TRBJ2-5; no clear D gene. The V gene's germline CDR1 is LGHDT and CDR2 YNNKEL (reference sequence). Trimming removed 0 bases at V and 7 bases at J, with 12 bases between. The CDR3 is 14 amino acids. This chain's CDR3 is CASSQEHGYRTQYF. In DNA form, the CDR3 reads TGTGCCAGCAGCCAAGAGCACGGTTATAGGACCCAGTACTTC.

This clonotype was picked up a small number of times. The chain couples TRBV18 to TRBJ1-1; perhaps TRBD1 as D (6 bases). V lost 2 bases to trimming and J lost 0 bases, with 13 bases between them. Germline V gene lookup returns CDR1 KGHSH and CDR2 LQKENI. This CDR3 region has 16 residues. The CDR3 region has the DNA TGTGCCAGCTCACCAAATAAACAGGGACTGAACACTGAAGCTTTCTTT. It translates to CASSPNKQGLNTEAFF.

The chain has TRBV7-9 and TRBJ2-6; 9 bases line up with TRBD1. This CDR3 spans 20 amino acids. Germline V gene data show CDR1 as SEHNR and CDR2 as FQNEAQ (reference sequence). J was trimmed by 0 bases and V by 11 bases; bases with no gene match: 20. The CDR3 reads CAGNSLGGTGLLSGANVLTF. CDR3 nucleotide sequence: TGTGCCGGCAACTCCCTTGGAGGGACAGGGCTTCTCTCTGGGGCCAACGTCCTGACTTTC. Drawing the rest from reference TRBV7-9 and TRBJ2-6, the complete variable domain is DTGVSQNPRHKITKRGQNVTFRCDPISEHNRLYWYRQTLGQGPEFLTYFQNEAQLEKSRLLSDRFSAERPKGSFSTLEIQRTEQGDSAMYLCAGNSLGGTGLLSGANVLTFGAGSRLTVL.

The genes are TRBV20-1 and TRBJ2-1; TRBD2 agrees at 8 bases. Trimming took 3 bases from V and 7 from J; bases not matched to a gene: 8. Germline V gene lookup returns CDR1 DFQATT and CDR2 SNEGSKA (reference sequence). There are 14 residues in the CDR3. The CDR3 sequence: CSARSQSGSNEQFF. The CDR3 DNA reads as TGCAGTGCTAGGAGTCAGAGCGGGAGTAATGAGCAGTTCTTC.

This clonotype came up a few times. The V and J genes are TRBV5-1 and TRBJ1-5; 7 bases align to TRBD1. The CDR3 extends over 15 amino acids. CDR1 and CDR2 (germline): SGHRS, YFSETQ. With V trimmed by 7 bases and J by 4 bases, 11 bases remained unmatched. In DNA form, the CDR3 reads TGCGCCAGCCTGGACAGGCGTTGGGGGAATCAGCCCCAGCATTTT. It specifies CASLDRRWGNQPQHF. Full variable domain (rest looked up from reference TRBV5-1 and TRBJ1-5): KAGVTQTPRYLIKTRGQQVTLSCSPISGHRSVSWYQQTPGQGLQFLFEYFSETQRNKGNFPGRFSGRQFSNSRSEMNVSTLELGDSALYLCASLDRRWGNQPQHFGDGTRLSIL.

The J gene is TRBJ2-2, the V gene TRBV18, with D perhaps TRBD1 (6 bases). CDR1 is KGHSH, CDR2 LQKENI, per germline. Trimming left V 3 bases short and J 5 bases short, with 16 bases between. The CDR3 is 16 residues long. The CDR3 region is CASSPQGPPGTGELFF. CDR3 nucleotide sequence: TGTGCCAGCTCACCTCAGGGGCCCCCGGGGACCGGGGAGCTGTTTTTT.

A few counts support this clonotype. This sequence joins TRBV9 and TRBJ2-7; no clear D gene. The germline V and J ends were trimmed by 0 bases and 2 bases, with 9 bases remaining between them. The CDR3 has 14 residues. Germline values: CDR1 SGDLS, CDR2 YYNGEE. CDR3 sequence (DNA): TGTGCCAGCAGCGTAGACCACGGTACCTACGAGCAGTACTTC. Amino acids: CASSVDHGTYEQYF.

CDR3 sequence: CSARPSGRALPYEQYF. As DNA, the CDR3 is TGCAGTGCTAGACCGAGCGGGAGGGCCCTCCCCTACGAGCAGTACTTC. The chain uses TRBV20-1 and TRBJ2-7; TRBD2 agrees at 10 bases. The CDR3 extends over 16 amino acids. The V segment lost 2 bases and the J segment 2 bases; nucleotides outside the gene matches: 9. CDR1 is DFQATT and CDR2 is SNEGSKA in the germline V gene (reference sequence).

V and J are TRBV20-1 and TRBJ2-3; 8 bases agree with TRBD1. V lost 7 bases, J lost 3 bases, and 15 bases stayed unmatched. The germline V gene encodes CDR1 DFQATT and CDR2 SNEGSKA (reference sequence). This CDR3 has 16 residues. The CDR3 DNA reads TGCAGTGTCCCGGGGACCGGGACAGGATCGACAGATACGCAGTATTTT. It yields the protein CSVPGTGTGSTDTQYF.

As to this clonotype: This may come from a read error, since a much larger clone is one base off. The chain has TRBV2 and TRBJ1-2; the match to TRBD1 covers 9 bases. Germline V gene lookup returns CDR1 SNHLY and CDR2 FYNNEI. This CDR3 spans 13 amino acids. V shed 6 bases, J shed 4 bases, and the junction held 3 bases outside the gene matches. The CDR3 region has the DNA TGTGCCAGCAGACAGGGGGCAGGCTATGGCTACACCTTC. Translated, it gives CASRQGAGYGYTF.

The rearrangement uses TRBV20-1 and TRBJ2-2; a possible D gene is TRBD2 (6 bases). The V gene's germline CDR1 is DFQATT and CDR2 SNEGSKA (reference sequence). Trimming stripped 6 bases from V and 2 bases from J, with 16 bases between. The CDR3 is 15 amino acids. CDR3 amino acids: CSASPPGVNTGELFF. The DNA of the CDR3 is TGCAGTGCGTCACCCCCGGGGGTTAACACCGGGGAGCTGTTTTTT.

The rearrangement joins TRBV2 to TRBJ2-7; the match to TRBD2 covers 12 bases. This CDR3 is built from 16 residues. Germline assignment: CDR1 SNHLY and CDR2 FYNNEI. V lost 5 bases to trimming and J lost 3 bases; unmatched junction nucleotides: 8. The CDR3 here is CASSTDATSGGYEQYF. The CDR3 DNA reads as TGTGCCAGCAGTACGGACGCGACTAGCGGGGGCTACGAGCAGTACTTC.

The sample holds a few counts of this clonotype. This chain joins TRBV6-1 and TRBJ2-3, with D perhaps matching TRBD1 (5 bases). V lost 2 bases to trimming and J lost 5 bases, with 20 bases between them. Germline lookup yields CDR1 MNHNS and CDR2 SASEGT. CDR3 size: 17 residues. The CDR3 nucleotides are TGTGCCAGCAGTGAAATTTCTGGGCAGGGCGGCGGAGATACGCAGTATTTT. It codes for CASSEISGQGGGDTQYF.